This is a list of T cell receptor beta chains from one sample in a study of spatial heterogeneity in lung cancer. TCRdb processed the 5' RACE reads anew with MiXCR; each CDR3 protein has one entry. This sample yields tens of thousands of distinct CDR3 sequences, of which under 7.5% are seen a single time; approximately 15% belongs to the top ten. The specimen comprised PBMCs, sampled at surgery. All receptors come from a female donor with early-stage non-small cell lung cancer. The CDR3 runs from the conserved cysteine through the conserved F or W. Expanded clones are given a class, and other clones once, few, many or no size at all.

size,J,V,CDR3
many,TRBJ1-2,TRBV28,CASIAPPSQGWYGYTF
many,TRBJ2-1,TRBV7-2,CASSLGTARNNEQFF
many,TRBJ2-5,TRBV3-1,CASSQEGLAGAGETQYF
many,TRBJ2-1,TRBV5-6,CASSLGQVFSYNEQFF
many,TRBJ2-7,TRBV10-3,CAVGGTASYEQYF
many,TRBJ1-3,TRBV9,CASSGGPQGSGNTIYF
many,TRBJ1-5,TRBV12-5,CASGPGTGSRSQPQHF
-,TRBJ1-2,TRBV16,CASSQSTGEVGYGYTF
many,TRBJ1-5,TRBV2,CASGTGGPVAQHF
few,TRBJ1-1,TRBV10-2,CASKAGGGTEAFF
many,TRBJ1-5,TRBV19,CASTTTSGGSSNQPQHF
few,TRBJ1-4,TRBV5-1,CASSLPGDNEKLFF
many,TRBJ1-2,TRBV29-1,CSVISPVTFGYTF